The 2 T cell receptor beta chains below all came from one sample that was sequenced in a study of blood T cell repertoires in COVID-19. Libraries were prepared by immunoSEQ multiplex PCR; TCRdb keeps only in-frame clonotypes and omits some of them. Seen here are around 360,000 clones, about 90% observed once, and the top ten hold approximately 3.1%. Material for sequencing was PBMCs or T cells enriched from blood (not recorded which). These receptors were collected from a woman aged 25 to 45 who had recovered from COVID-19.

The chain carries TRBV7-9 and TRBJ1-6; TRBD1 matches 7 bases. Germline V gene lookup returns CDR1 SEHNR and CDR2 FQNEAQ (reference sequence). CDR3 length: 15 residues. With V trimmed by 5 bases and J by 9 bases, 10 bases remained unmatched. This CDR3 reads CASSAMEGAPSPLHF. The CDR3 nucleotides are TGTGCCAGCAGCGCCATGGAGGGGGCACCTTCACCCCTCCACTTT.

The CDR3 coding sequence is TGTGCCAGCAGCCAAGATGGTCCGGGGAAGGGAGCTTTCTTT. Its translation is CASSQDGPGKGAFF. The chain couples TRBV3-1 (or the pseudogene TRBV3-2) to TRBJ1-1; D ambiguous. Trimming took 0 bases from V and 10 from J, leaving 15 bases between them. This CDR3 region has 14 residues. Germline CDR1 LGHDT, CDR2 YNNKEL (reference sequence).